This T cell receptor beta chain was observed in a study of T cells after yellow fever vaccination. Making TCR cDNA involved 5'RACE template switching, which added UMIs and a universal primer site. TCRdb reprocessed the 5' RACE reads with MiXCR, giving one entry per CDR3 protein. The sample contains about 550,000 distinct CDR3 sequences, roughly 19% of which appear only once. Regarding the study as a whole: Just a small share of clonotypes turned up in the CD4 compartment as well as the CD8 compartment.

This clonotype was observed a handful of times. What it binds is not known. Trimming pared 0 bases from V and 8 bases from J, leaving 8 bases between. Germline CDR1 reads SGDLS; CDR2 reads YYNGEE. This CDR3 is built from 13 residues. The receptor's source is a man aged 25 to 40 who received the YFV17D yellow fever vaccine. Source: PBMCs, taken 15 days after the yellow fever booster vaccination. The chain links TRBV9 to TRBJ2-2; D ambiguous. The CDR3: CASSVEVDGELFF. The CDR3 bases are TGTGCCAGCAGCGTAGAAGTGGATGGGGAGCTGTTTTTT.